A single sample gave rise to the 15 T cell receptor beta chains below, sequenced in a study of shared clonotypes between healthy human individuals. Using immunoSEQ multiplex PCR, the repertoire was profiled, and TCRdb retains in-frame clones only, with some absent. The repertoire holds hundreds of thousands of clones, around 96% seen once, with 0.32% in the top ten. Sequencing was carried out using memory CD8+ T cells sorted from blood. Subset noted: CD45RO+ cells pooled with CCR7-negative TemRA cells. These receptors were obtained from a man under 40 in good health.

This sequence joins TRBV7-9 and TRBJ2-3; 12 nucleotides align to TRBD2. The trim removed 5 bases at V and 6 bases at J, leaving 9 bases unmatched. Germline CDR1 SEHNR, CDR2 FQNEAQ (reference sequence). The CDR3 covers 16 residues. The CDR3 DNA is TGTGCCAGCAGCCCTCCGGGACTAGCGGGTTCGGATACGCAGTATTTT. Translating it yields CASSPPGLAGSDTQYF. Supplemented by reference TRBV7-9 and TRBJ2-3, the full variable domain reads DTGVSQNPRHKITKRGQNVTFRCDPISEHNRLYWYRQTLGQGPEFLTYFQNEAQLEKSRLLSDRFSAERPKGSFSTLEIQRTEQGDSAMYLCASSPPGLAGSDTQYFGPGTRLTVL.

The genes are TRBV4-1 and TRBJ2-7; D not resolved. The ends were cut back, 1 base at V and 2 bases at J, with 15 bases in the middle. Germline values: CDR1 MGHRA, CDR2 YSYEKL. This CDR3 has 16 amino acids. In nucleotides, the CDR3 is TGCGCCAGCAGCCAAGTACCTACAACCTCTACCTACGAGCAGTACTTC. It translates to CASSQVPTTSTYEQYF.

The rearrangement links TRBV28 to TRBJ2-7; 7 bases are shared with TRBD2. V lost 1 base and J lost 3; bases outside the gene matches: 3. From germline, CDR1 is MDHEN and CDR2 SYDVKM. The CDR3 has 14 amino acids. The CDR3 nucleotides are TGTGCCAGCAGTTTATCGAGCGGGAACTACGAGCAGTACTTC. Its protein is CASSLSSGNYEQYF.

The CDR3 sequence is CASSIEAVNQPQHF. The CDR3 DNA reads TGTGCCAGTAGTATTGAGGCAGTCAATCAGCCCCAGCATTTT. The J gene is TRBJ1-5, the V gene TRBV19, with D uncertain. CDR1 is LNHDA, CDR2 SQIVND, per germline (reference sequence). The CDR3 totals 14 residues. V lost 3 bases to trimming and J lost 3 bases, with 9 bases between them.

The chain combines TRBV7-3 with TRBJ2-3; 9 bases align to TRBD2. CDR3 length: 14 amino acids. Germline loops: CDR1 SGHTA, CDR2 FQGTGA. J was trimmed by 4 bases and V by 3 bases; bases with no gene match: 2. CDR3: CASSLGLAPDTQYF. The CDR3 nucleotides read TGTGCCAGCAGCTTGGGACTAGCCCCAGATACGCAGTATTTT.

This chain links TRBV11-2 with TRBJ2-3; no definite D call. This CDR3 is built from 12 residues. The V gene's germline CDR1 is SGHAT and CDR2 FQNNGV. Trimming cost V 8 bases and J 2 bases, with 8 bases left between them. In nucleotides, the CDR3 is TGTGCCAGCGGCCCCCCCACAGATACGCAGTATTTT. Translation: CASGPPTDTQYF.

The DNA of the CDR3 is TGTGCCAGCAGTTTACCCTACGGGACTAGCGTTAGCACAGATACGCAGTATTTT. Its protein product is CASSLPYGTSVSTDTQYF. The chain joins TRBV28 to TRBJ2-3; TRBD2 matches 10 bases. There are 18 residues in the CDR3. Germline V gene sequence: CDR1 MDHEN, CDR2 SYDVKM. V lost 2 bases to trimming and J lost 0 bases; unmatched junction nucleotides: 8.

The CDR3 loop is CASSFRGPNTEAFF. CDR3 DNA sequence: TGTGCCAGCAGTTTCCGAGGGCCTAACACTGAAGCTTTCTTT. This chain joins TRBV27 and TRBJ1-1, with D hard to call. Trimming cost V 3 bases and J 2 bases, with 10 bases left between them. The CDR3 totals 14 residues. CDR1 is MNHEY, CDR2 SMNVEV, per germline (reference sequence).

The V and J genes are TRBV11-3 and TRBJ2-3; D is unclear. CDR1 SGHNT and CDR2 YENEEA come from the germline V gene. There are 13 residues in the CDR3. Trimming pared 4 bases from V and 2 bases from J, leaving 7 bases between. CDR3 in DNA: TGTGCCAGCAGCTCCGGAACCACAGATACGCAGTATTTT. Amino acid sequence: CASSSGTTDTQYF.

The V and J genes are TRBV6-5 and TRBJ1-2; D gene ambiguous. The ends were cut back, 5 bases at V and 6 bases at J, with 7 bases in the middle. The germline CDR1 and CDR2 sequences are MNHEY and SVGAGI. The CDR3 totals 11 residues. In nucleotides, the CDR3 is TGTGCCAGCAGTCCGGGGAATGGCTACACCTTC. Translating it yields CASSPGNGYTF.

The gene calls are TRBV9 and TRBJ1-2; 9 nucleotides line up with TRBD1. The CDR3 is 14 residues long. The germline V gene encodes CDR1 SGDLS and CDR2 YYNGEE. Losses at the gene ends were 0 bases for V and 6 bases for J; bases not matched to a gene: 3. This CDR3 reads CASSVGNRGHGYTF. The DNA of the CDR3 is TGTGCCAGCAGCGTAGGTAACAGGGGGCATGGCTACACCTTC.

This chain links TRBV5-1 with TRBJ2-3; D unresolved. This CDR3 region has 13 residues. V dropped 4 bases and J dropped 6 bases, with 12 bases sitting between them. Germline V gene sequence: CDR1 SGHRS, CDR2 YFSETQ. CDR3 region: CASSQALPDTQYF. CDR3 in DNA: TGCGCCAGCAGCCAGGCCCTACCGGATACGCAGTATTTT.

Concerning this clone itself: Other DNA sequences in this sample translate to the same CDR3. This chain connects TRBV30 to TRBJ2-7; 8 bases align to TRBD2. With 3 bases clipped from V and 2 bases from J, the junction kept 3 bases outside the gene matches. CDR1 is GTSNPN and CDR2 is SVGIG in the germline V gene (reference sequence). The CDR3 has 13 amino acids. The CDR3 DNA is TGTGCCTGGAGCCCGGGAGGGCCCTACGAGCAGTACTTC. As protein: CAWSPGGPYEQYF.

The V call is TRBV7-3, the J call TRBJ2-2; 11 positions match TRBD2. The CDR3 totals 17 residues. V lost 0 bases to trimming and J lost 8 bases; unmatched junction nucleotides: 8. CDR1 and CDR2 from the germline V gene are SGHTA and FQGTGA. CDR3 in DNA: TGTGCCAGCAGCTTAACACCAGGACTAGCGGGCCGAGGGGAGCTGTTTTTT. Translating it yields CASSLTPGLAGRGELFF.

The chain has TRBV6-6 and TRBJ2-7; 7 bases match TRBD2. J gave up 4 bases and V 5 bases, and 5 bases lay outside the gene matches. Germline assignment: CDR1 MNHNY and CDR2 SVGAGI (reference sequence). This CDR3 comprises 13 residues. The CDR3, as DNA: TGTGCCAGCAGTCCTTCTAGCGGTTACGAGCAGTACTTC. Amino acids: CASSPSSGYEQYF.